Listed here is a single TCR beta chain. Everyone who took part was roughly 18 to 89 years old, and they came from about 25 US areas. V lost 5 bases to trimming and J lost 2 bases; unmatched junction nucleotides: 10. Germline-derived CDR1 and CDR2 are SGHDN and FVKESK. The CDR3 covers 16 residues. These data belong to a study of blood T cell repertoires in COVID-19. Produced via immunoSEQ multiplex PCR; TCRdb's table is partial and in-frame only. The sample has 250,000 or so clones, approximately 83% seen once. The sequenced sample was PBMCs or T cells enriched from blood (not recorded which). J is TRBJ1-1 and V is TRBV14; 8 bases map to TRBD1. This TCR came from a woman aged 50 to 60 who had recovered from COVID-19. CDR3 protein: CASSSSFGQGNTEAFF. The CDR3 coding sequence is TGTGCCAGCAGCTCCAGCTTTGGACAGGGTAACACTGAAGCTTTCTTT.